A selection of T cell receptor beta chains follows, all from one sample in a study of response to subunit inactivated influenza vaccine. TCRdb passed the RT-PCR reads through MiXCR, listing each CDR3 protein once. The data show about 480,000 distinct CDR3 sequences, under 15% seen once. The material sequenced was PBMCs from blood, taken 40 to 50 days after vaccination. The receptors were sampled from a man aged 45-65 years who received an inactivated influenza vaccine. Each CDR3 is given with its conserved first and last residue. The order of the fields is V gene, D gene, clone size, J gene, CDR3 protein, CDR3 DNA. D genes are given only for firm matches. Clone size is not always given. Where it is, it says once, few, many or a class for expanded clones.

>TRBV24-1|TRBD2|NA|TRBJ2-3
CATSDLGTRADTQYF
TGTGCCACCAGTGATTTGGGGACTAGAGCAGATACGCAGTATTTT
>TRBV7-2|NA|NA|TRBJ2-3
CASSLIAWGDTQYF
TGTGCCAGCAGCTTGATAGCGTGGGGAGATACGCAGTATTTT
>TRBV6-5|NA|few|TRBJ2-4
CASSYSGQQKNIQYF
TGTGCCAGCAGTTACTCGGGGCAGCAAAAAAACATTCAGTACTTC
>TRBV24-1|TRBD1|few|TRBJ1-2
CATSDPGQGWSYTF
TGTGCCACCAGTGATCCGGGACAGGGATGGAGCTACACCTTC
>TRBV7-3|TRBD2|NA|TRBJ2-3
CASSFGTSPDTQYF
TGTGCCAGCAGCTTCGGGACTAGTCCAGATACGCAGTATTTT
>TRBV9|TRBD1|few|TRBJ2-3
CASSTGQGPDTQYF
TGTGCCAGCAGCACGGGACAGGGGCCAGATACGCAGTATTTT
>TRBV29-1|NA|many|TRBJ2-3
CSVDKQTDTQYF
TGCAGCGTTGATAAGCAGACAGATACGCAGTATTTT
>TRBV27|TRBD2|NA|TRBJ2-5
CASSLSTSGMGETQYF
TGTGCCAGCAGTTTATCGACTAGCGGGATGGGGGAGACCCAGTACTTC
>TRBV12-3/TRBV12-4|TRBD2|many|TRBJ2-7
CASSLAGAHEQYF
TGTGCCAGCAGTCTAGCGGGGGCACACGAGCAGTACTTC
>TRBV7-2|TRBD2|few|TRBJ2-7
CASSLGGLAGNEQYF
TGTGCCAGCAGCTTAGGGGGACTAGCGGGGAACGAGCAGTACTTC
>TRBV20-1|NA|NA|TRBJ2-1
CSARATLPNNEQFF
TGCAGTGCTAGAGCCACTCTACCGAACAATGAGCAGTTCTTC
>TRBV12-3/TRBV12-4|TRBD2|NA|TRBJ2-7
CASSLMAGVASYEQYF
TGTGCCAGCAGTTTAATGGCGGGAGTGGCATCCTACGAGCAGTACTTC
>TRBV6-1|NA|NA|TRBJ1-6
CASSEALGALGSPLHF
TGTGCCAGCAGTGAAGCGCTCGGGGCATTGGGTTCACCCCTCCACTTT
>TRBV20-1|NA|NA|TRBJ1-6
CSARAPWGDRSLHF
TGCAGTGCTAGAGCCCCCTGGGGGGACCGGTCCCTCCACTTT
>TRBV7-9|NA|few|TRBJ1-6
CASSSTDSPLHF
TGTGCCAGCAGCTCTACAGATTCACCCCTCCACTTT
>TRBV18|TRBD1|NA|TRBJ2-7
CASSPYQGAEQYF
TGTGCCAGCTCACCATACCAGGGGGCAGAGCAGTACTTC
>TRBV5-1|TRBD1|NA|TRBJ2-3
CASSSGTGVKADTQYF
TGCGCCAGCAGCTCCGGGACAGGGGTGAAGGCAGATACGCAGTATTTT
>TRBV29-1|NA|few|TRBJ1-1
CSVDPGMNTEAFF
TGCAGCGTTGACCCAGGGATGAACACTGAAGCTTTCTTT
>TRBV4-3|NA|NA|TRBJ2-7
CASSAGTGSSYEQYF
TGCGCCAGCAGTGCCGGGACTGGGAGCTCCTACGAGCAGTACTTC
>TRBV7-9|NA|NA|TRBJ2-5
CASIIGPGAETQYF
TGTGCCAGCATTATAGGCCCAGGGGCAGAGACCCAGTACTTC
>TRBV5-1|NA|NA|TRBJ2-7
CASSWGVEQYF
TGCGCCAGCAGCTGGGGCGTCGAGCAGTACTTC
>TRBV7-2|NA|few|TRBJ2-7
CASSFSSTYEQYF
TGTGCCAGCAGCTTTAGCAGTACCTACGAGCAGTACTTC
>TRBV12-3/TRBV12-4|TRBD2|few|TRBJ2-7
CASSSGTRGIYEQYF
TGTGCCAGCAGTAGTGGGACTAGAGGGATCTACGAGCAGTACTTC
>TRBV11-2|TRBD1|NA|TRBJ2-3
CASSSGQGRRTDTQYF
TGTGCCAGCAGCTCGGGACAGGGAAGAAGGACAGATACGCAGTATTTT
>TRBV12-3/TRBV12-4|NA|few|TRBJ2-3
CASSLRSADTQYF
TGTGCCAGCTCCCTCCGCAGCGCAGATACGCAGTATTTT
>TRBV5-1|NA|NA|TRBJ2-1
CASKRAYNEQFF
TGCGCCAGCAAGAGGGCTTACAATGAGCAGTTCTTC
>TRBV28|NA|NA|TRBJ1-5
CASRGQSYSNQPQHF
TGTGCCAGCAGAGGACAATCTTATAGCAATCAGCCCCAGCATTTT
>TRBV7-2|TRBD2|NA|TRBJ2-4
CASRPPGTSEAKNIQYF
TGTGCCAGCAGACCCCCGGGGACTAGCGAAGCCAAAAACATTCAGTACTTC
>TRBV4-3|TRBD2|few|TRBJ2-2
CASSQSLRGGFTGELFF
TGCGCCAGCAGCCAATCCTTACGGGGGGGCTTCACCGGGGAGCTGTTTTTT
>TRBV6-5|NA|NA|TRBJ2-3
CASSYSGPSTDTQYF
TGTGCCAGCAGTTACTCGGGCCCTAGCACAGATACGCAGTATTTT
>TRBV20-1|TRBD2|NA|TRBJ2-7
CSASRTGTTSYEQYF
TGCAGTGCTAGTAGAACCGGGACTACTTCCTACGAGCAGTACTTC
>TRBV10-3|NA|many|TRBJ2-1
CAISDTGYEQFF
TGTGCCATCAGTGATACAGGGTATGAGCAGTTCTTC
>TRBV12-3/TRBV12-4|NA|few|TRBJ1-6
CASRGGGPNSPLHF
TGTGCCAGCAGGGGTGGGGGGCCGAATTCACCCCTCCACTTT
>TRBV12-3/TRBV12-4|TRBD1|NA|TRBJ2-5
CASSLGMTGGMGTQYF
TGTGCCAGCAGTTTAGGGATGACAGGGGGCATGGGGACCCAGTACTTC
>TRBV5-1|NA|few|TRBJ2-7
CASRTKAGGSYEQYF
TGCGCCAGCAGGACGAAGGCCGGGGGCTCCTACGAGCAGTACTTC
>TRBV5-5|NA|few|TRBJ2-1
CASSFTAAAYNEQFF
TGTGCCAGCAGCTTCACGGCAGCCGCCTACAATGAGCAGTTCTTC
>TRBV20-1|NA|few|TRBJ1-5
CSASVNSNQPQHF
TGCAGTGCTAGTGTCAATAGCAATCAGCCCCAGCATTTT
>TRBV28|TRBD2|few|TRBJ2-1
CASSLQGGYNEQFF
TGTGCCAGCAGTTTACAGGGAGGGTACAATGAGCAGTTCTTC
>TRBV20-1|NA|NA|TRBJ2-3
CSARGAIGTDTQYF
TGCAGTGCTAGGGGGGCAATAGGCACAGATACGCAGTATTTT
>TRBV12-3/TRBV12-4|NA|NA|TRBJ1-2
CASSFAGAKPYTF
TGTGCCAGCAGTTTCGCGGGGGCTAAACCCTACACCTTC
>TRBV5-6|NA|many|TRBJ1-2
CASVSGTNYGYTF
TGTGCCAGCGTATCGGGGACCAACTATGGCTACACCTTC
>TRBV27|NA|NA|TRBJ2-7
CASSFWGSGEQYF
TGTGCCAGCAGTTTTTGGGGCTCGGGGGAGCAGTACTTC
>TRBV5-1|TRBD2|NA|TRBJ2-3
CASSSGTSGTSDTQYF
TGCGCCAGCAGCTCCGGGACTAGCGGGACCTCAGATACGCAGTATTTT
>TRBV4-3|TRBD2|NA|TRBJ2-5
CASSQRLAQTQYF
TGCGCCAGCAGCCAACGACTAGCGCAGACCCAGTACTTC
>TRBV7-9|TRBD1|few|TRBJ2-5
CASSSPRTGGGETQYF
TGTGCCAGCAGCTCCCCTCGGACAGGGGGAGGGGAGACCCAGTACTTC
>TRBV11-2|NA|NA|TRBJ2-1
CASSLDRVDNEQFF
TGTGCCAGCAGCTTAGATCGCGTAGACAATGAGCAGTTCTTC
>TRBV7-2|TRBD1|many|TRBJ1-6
CASSYGQGNSPLHF
TGTGCCAGCAGCTACGGACAGGGCAACTCACCCCTCCACTTT
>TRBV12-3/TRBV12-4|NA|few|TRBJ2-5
CASSPPGIWGGGETQYF
TGTGCCAGCAGTCCCCCAGGGATCTGGGGTGGTGGGGAGACCCAGTACTTC
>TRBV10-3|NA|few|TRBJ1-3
CAISDDSEHAGNTIYF
TGTGCCATCAGTGACGACAGTGAACATGCTGGAAACACCATATATTTT
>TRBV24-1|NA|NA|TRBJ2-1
CATSDPTSFPYNEQFF
TGTGCCACCAGTGATCCTACTAGTTTCCCCTACAATGAGCAGTTCTTC
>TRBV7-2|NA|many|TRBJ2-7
CASSSQSSYEQYF
TGTGCCAGCAGCTCCCAGAGCTCCTACGAGCAGTACTTC
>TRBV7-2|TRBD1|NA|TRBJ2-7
CASSLEGAIGYEQYF
TGTGCCAGCAGCTTAGAGGGGGCTATCGGGTACGAGCAGTACTTC
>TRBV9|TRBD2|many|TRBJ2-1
CASSVGSGRSNEQFF
TGTGCCAGCAGCGTAGGTAGCGGGAGATCAAATGAGCAGTTCTTC
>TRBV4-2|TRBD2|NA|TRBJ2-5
CASSQEGGRGETQYF
TGTGCCAGCAGCCAAGAGGGCGGGAGAGGAGAGACCCAGTACTTC
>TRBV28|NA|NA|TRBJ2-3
CASSLGGGITDTQYF
TGTGCCAGCAGTTTAGGGGGCGGGATCACAGATACGCAGTATTTT
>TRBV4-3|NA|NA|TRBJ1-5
CASSQDGTRPNQPQHF
TGCGCCAGCAGCCAAGACGGGACGCGTCCGAATCAGCCCCAGCATTTT
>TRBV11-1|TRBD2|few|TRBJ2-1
CASSPAEAGGLLTYNEQFF
TGTGCCAGCAGCCCGGCGGAGGCGGGAGGCCTCCTAACCTACAATGAGCAGTTCTTC